The 25 T cell receptor beta chains listed next were all sequenced from one sample in a study of blood T cell repertoires in COVID-19. Clones were read by immunoSEQ multiplex PCR, and TCRdb kept only the in-frame ones, dropping some. The sample carries 130,000 to 150,000 clones, over 60% recorded once. Sequencing was done on a sample of peripheral blood. The source is a man of 80 years or more with acute or convalescent COVID-19.

V gene TRBV7-8 combines with J gene TRBJ2-5; D unresolved. V lost 3 bases and J 5 bases, leaving 13 bases between the germline ends. Germline V gene lookup returns CDR1 SGHVS and CDR2 FQNEAQ. The CDR3 has 14 residues. CDR3 region: CASSFGFGWETQYF. DNA of the CDR3: TGTGCCAGCAGCTTCGGGTTCGGGTGGGAGACCCAGTACTTC.

The chain recombines TRBV19 with TRBJ1-5, with 10 bases that match TRBD1. CDR1 is LNHDA, CDR2 SQIVND, per germline (reference sequence). The CDR3 runs 14 residues. V dropped 7 bases and J dropped 10; count of bases not matched to a gene: 10. The CDR3 is CASNFGQGVKPQHF. In DNA, the CDR3 is TGTGCCAGTAACTTCGGACAGGGGGTAAAACCCCAGCATTTT.

The V gene is TRBV6-5, the J gene TRBJ1-1, with 8 positions matching TRBD1. V dropped 6 bases and J dropped 5; count of bases not matched to a gene: 5. Per germline, CDR1 MNHEY and CDR2 SVGAGI. The CDR3 spans 13 residues. The CDR3 spells CASRSDRGTEAFF. The CDR3 DNA is TGTGCCAGCAGATCCGACAGGGGAACTGAAGCTTTCTTT.

The chain joins TRBV7-2 to TRBJ2-1; a possible D gene is TRBD1 (6 bases). Trimming pared 2 bases from V and 5 bases from J, leaving 13 bases between. This CDR3 has 15 amino acids. Per germline, CDR1 SGHTA and CDR2 FQGNSA. The CDR3 DNA follows: TGTGCCAGCAGCTTATCGCAGGGGTACCACAATGAGCAGTTCTTC. Translation: CASSLSQGYHNEQFF.

The chain employs TRBV28 and TRBJ1-4; TRBD1 matches 8 bases. V lost 5 bases to trimming and J lost 6 bases; unmatched junction nucleotides: 8. The CDR3 loop spans 15 amino acids. In germline, CDR1 is MDHEN, CDR2 SYDVKM. The CDR3 here is CASSSTGGSYEKLFF. CDR3 nucleotide sequence: TGTGCCAGCAGTAGTACAGGGGGTTCTTATGAAAAACTGTTTTTT.

Concerning this clone itself: At one boundary the junction diverges from the germline segment, which might be a read error. The chain combines TRBV18 with TRBJ2-7; 10 bases map to TRBD1. The CDR3 is made up of 14 amino acids. CDR1 and CDR2 (germline): KGHSH, LQKENI. CDR3 coding DNA: TGTGCCAGCTCAAATGCCCCAGGACAGGGGGTCCTATGCTTC. Translated: CASSNAPGQGVLCF.

This chain connects TRBV18 to TRBJ2-5; a weak D match, TRBD1 (6 bases). The CDR3 is 16 amino acids. Trimming pared 1 base from V and 6 bases from J, leaving 18 bases between. Germline lookup yields CDR1 KGHSH and CDR2 LQKENI. The CDR3 region has the DNA TGTGCCAGCTCACCACTAACCGGGACACCGGGAAAGACCCAGTACTTC. It codes for CASSPLTGTPGKTQYF.

This rearrangement joins TRBV5-4 to TRBJ2-1, with D possibly TRBD2 on 6 matching bases. Per the germline V gene, CDR1 is SGHNT and CDR2 is YYREEE (reference sequence). This CDR3 contains 14 residues. Trimming pared 0 bases from V and 7 bases from J, leaving 11 bases between. Here the CDR3 DNA reads TGTGCCAGCAGCTTGGACGGACGGGGGAATGAGCAGTTCTTC. Its protein product is CASSLDGRGNEQFF.

The gene calls are TRBV5-8 and TRBJ1-5; no clear D gene. This CDR3 has 14 amino acids. The germline V gene has CDR1 SGHTS and CDR2 YDEGEE. V was cut by 0 bases and J by 5 bases, with 9 bases left in between. Here the CDR3 DNA reads TGTGCCAGCAGCTTGGCCGGGTTCTATCAGCCCCAGCATTTT. Encoded protein: CASSLAGFYQPQHF.

This chain links TRBV28 with TRBJ2-7; D might be TRBD1 (6 bases). Between the trimmed V and J ends, which lost 5 bases and 2 bases, there was a span of 10 bases. This CDR3 is 13 amino acids long. Germline V gene data show CDR1 as MDHEN and CDR2 as SYDVKM. The CDR3, as DNA: TGTGCCAGCAGTCCCCGGACAGCCTACGAGCAGTACTTC. Translation gives CASSPRTAYEQYF.

This clone has a single count. The chain couples TRBV28 to TRBJ2-1, with TRBD2 as a possible D gene (7 bases). The CDR3 has 16 residues. Trimming shortened V by 4 bases and J by 10 bases, and 23 bases separated the two germline ends. The germline V gene has CDR1 MDHEN and CDR2 SYDVKM. CDR3: CASSYRGAFSQAEQFF. The CDR3 DNA reads as TGTGCCAGCAGTTACCGGGGGGCTTTTTCCCAAGCGGAGCAGTTCTTC.

V gene TRBV3-1 (or the pseudogene TRBV3-2) combines with J gene TRBJ1-2; 8 nucleotides align to TRBD1. With 3 bases clipped from V and 4 bases from J, the junction kept 7 bases outside the gene matches. This CDR3 region has 15 residues. Germline V gene lookup returns CDR1 LGHDT and CDR2 YNNKEL (reference sequence). The CDR3, as DNA: TGTGCCAGCAGCCATTTGGCAGGGGGCTCCTATGGCTACACCTTC. It is translated as CASSHLAGGSYGYTF.

The chain is built from TRBV5-1 and TRBJ1-2; 7 bases agree with TRBD1. CDR3 size: 14 residues. V shed 5 bases and J 3 bases; nucleotides not matched to a gene: 7. Germline V gene lookup returns CDR1 SGHRS and CDR2 YFSETQ. CDR3 nucleotide sequence: TGCGCCAGCAGAATAACAGACAGGGACTATGGCTACACCTTC. Its translation: CASRITDRDYGYTF.

The table lists this clone with a few counts. This rearrangement joins TRBV11-2 to TRBJ2-4; tentatively, D is TRBD2 (5 bases). Germline V gene lookup returns CDR1 SGHAT and CDR2 FQNNGV. The ends were cut back, 8 bases at V and 7 bases at J, with 27 bases in the middle. The CDR3 is 17 amino acids. The CDR3 nucleotides read TGTGCCAGCCTCGGGGTAGGAGAGGCCGAAAGAGGGAACATTCAGTACTTC. Translation: CASLGVGEAERGNIQYF.

The rearrangement joins TRBV12-3 or TRBV12-4 to TRBJ1-1; D gene uncertain. The CDR3 length is 13 residues. The V end lost 1 base, the J end lost 4 bases, and 7 bases lay between the germline ends. In DNA form, the CDR3 reads TGTGCCAGCAGTTTAGTACGAGGCACTGAAGCTTTCTTT. This gives the protein CASSLVRGTEAFF.

V is TRBV3-1 (or the pseudogene TRBV3-2) and J is TRBJ2-6, with D possibly TRBD2 on 6 matching bases. V lost 0 bases and J 4 bases, leaving 13 bases between the germline ends. In germline, CDR1 is LGHDT, CDR2 YNNKEL (reference sequence). The CDR3 length is 17 residues. CDR3 amino acids: CASSQEVGSSGANVLTF. The CDR3, as DNA: TGTGCCAGCAGCCAAGAGGTCGGGAGTTCGGGGGCCAACGTCCTGACTTTC.

The chain is built from TRBV9 and TRBJ2-1; 7 nucleotides line up with TRBD1. Trimming took 0 bases from V and 4 from J; bases not matched to a gene: 7. Germline values: CDR1 SGDLS, CDR2 YYNGEE. CDR3 length: 16 amino acids. The CDR3 loop reads CASSVAEGAPYNEQFF. In nucleotides, the CDR3 is TGTGCCAGCAGCGTAGCTGAGGGGGCCCCATACAATGAGCAGTTCTTC.

This CDR3 is CASSSLGGPLSGANVLTF. CDR3 nucleotides: TGTGCCAGCAGCTCTCTAGGGGGCCCTCTCTCTGGGGCCAACGTCCTGACTTTC. The chain recombines TRBV11-2 with TRBJ2-6; 7 bases align to TRBD1. Germline V gives CDR1 SGHAT, CDR2 FQNNGV. CDR3 length: 18 amino acids. V trimming: 4 bases; J trimming: 0 bases; junction bases outside the gene matches: 9.

The chain recombines TRBV6-2 or TRBV6-3 with TRBJ1-2; D may be TRBD1 (6 bases). This CDR3 region has 13 residues. Deletions cut 5 bases from V and 5 bases from J, with 12 bases between. CDR1 and CDR2 from the germline V gene are MNHEY and SVGEGT. The CDR3 DNA follows: TGTGCCAGCAGTATACAGGGCGAATATGGCTACACCTTC. It codes for CASSIQGEYGYTF.

This clone was counted a single time. The CDR3 protein is CALLADTQYF. CDR3 nucleotides: TGTGCCTTACTAGCGGATACGCAGTATTTT. This chain joins TRBV30 and TRBJ2-3; TRBD2 matches at 7 bases. This CDR3 has 10 residues. Germline CDR1 reads GTSNPN; CDR2 reads SVGIG (reference sequence). V was pared by 7 bases and J by 6 bases, with 1 base of the junction left unmatched.

This clone has just a few counts. V gene TRBV5-4 combines with J gene TRBJ2-6; no reliable D call. Germline CDR1 reads SGHNT; CDR2 reads YYREEE (reference sequence). The CDR3 has 15 residues. With 5 bases removed from V and 2 bases from J, the gap between germline ends came to 11 bases. CDR3 DNA: TGTGCCAGCAGTTTTCCATCGGCTGGGGCCAACGTCCTGACTTTC. It codes for CASSFPSAGANVLTF.

The CDR3, as DNA: TGTGCCAGCAGCCAAGGAGGGGGCGCGGATACGCAGTATTTT. This encodes CASSQGGGADTQYF. The chain couples TRBV3-1 (or the pseudogene TRBV3-2) to TRBJ2-3, with 7 bases that match TRBD1. There are 14 residues in the CDR3. Germline CDR1 LGHDT, CDR2 YNNKEL (reference sequence). V shed 1 base and J 6 bases; nucleotides not matched to a gene: 4.

The chain combines TRBV5-1 with TRBJ2-1; the match to TRBD1 covers 11 bases. Germline V CDR1 and CDR2: SGHRS, YFSETQ. With V trimmed by 6 bases and J by 8 bases, 7 bases remained unmatched. The CDR3 extends over 14 amino acids. This CDR3 is CASTDRGHAYEQFF. CDR3 coding DNA: TGCGCCAGCACGGACAGGGGGCACGCGTATGAGCAGTTCTTC. The variable domain in full, completed from reference TRBV5-1 and TRBJ2-1, reads KAGVTQTPRYLIKTRGQQVTLSCSPISGHRSVSWYQQTPGQGLQFLFEYFSETQRNKGNFPGRFSGRQFSNSRSEMNVSTLELGDSALYLCASTDRGHAYEQFFGPGTRLTVL.

The chain combines TRBV9 with TRBJ1-1; no clear D. CDR1 and CDR2 (germline): SGDLS, YYNGEE. The length of the CDR3 is 13 residues. The V gene lost 2 bases and the J gene lost 5 bases, with 10 bases spanning the gap. Here the CDR3 DNA reads TGTGCCAGCAGCGTTGAAGCTAGGACTGAAGCTTTCTTT. The encoded protein is CASSVEARTEAFF.

J is TRBJ1-2 and V is TRBV29-1; D is ambiguous. V lost 0 bases, J lost 7 bases, and 15 bases lay in between. The CDR3 has 14 amino acids. Germline V gene sequence: CDR1 SQVTM, CDR2 ANQGSEA. As DNA, the CDR3 is TGCAGCGTTGAAGATGTCACTAAGGCCATTGGCTACACCTTC. Amino acid sequence: CSVEDVTKAIGYTF.